Below, 2 T cell receptor beta chains from the same sample are listed, as sequenced in a study of cytomegalovirus exposure and HLA in healthy donors (dated by TCRdb to about 2017). The library was made by the immunoSEQ multiplex PCR assay. A mixture of 60 forward primers for TCR Vbeta segments and 13 reverse primers for TCR Jbeta segments was used in the multiplex PCR. TCRdb provides this immuneACCESS table in a form limited to in-frame rearrangements. Some clones are lacking; in checked studies, under half of them reflect an unresolved V gene, and why the rest are absent is not known. For this sample the table gives 150,000 or so clones, of which more than 60% were detected only once. The top ten clones comprise about 7.7% of the sample. What was sequenced was PBMCs. These receptors were obtained from a woman aged 40 to 50 in good health and CMV-seropositive.

V and J are TRBV6-5 and TRBJ1-1, with 9 positions matching TRBD1. With 4 bases clipped from V and 2 bases from J, the junction kept 2 bases outside the gene matches. The V gene's germline CDR1 is MNHEY and CDR2 SVGAGI. The CDR3 contains 14 residues. The CDR3 spells CASSWTGANTEAFF. CDR3 DNA sequence: TGTGCCAGCAGTTGGACAGGGGCCAACACTGAAGCTTTCTTT.

V gene TRBV5-6 combines with J gene TRBJ2-5; a possible D gene is TRBD1 (5 bases). Germline V lookup: CDR1 SGHDT, CDR2 YYEEEE. Trimming took 7 bases from V and 3 from J, leaving 19 bases between them. The CDR3 is 15 amino acids. This chain's CDR3 is CASRNVGAGEETQYF. The CDR3 bases are TGTGCCAGCCGTAATGTTGGGGCAGGCGAAGAGACCCAGTACTTC.